The T cell receptor (beta chain) described here comes from a study of Graves' ophthalmopathy and Graves' hyperthyroidism (dated by TCRdb to about 2018). Background on the whole study: A patient counted as having stable hyperthyroidism if there was no progression to ophthalmopathy within 18 months of follow-up. In about six hyperthyroidism patients, the T-cell repertoires found in thyroid tissue were compared with those found in blood. TCR beta repertoire signatures were used to distinguish Graves' ophthalmopathy from Graves' hyperthyroidism and to predict progression to ophthalmopathy. To explore V-J signatures distinguishing ophthalmopathy from hyperthyroidism, a discovery set of 100 or so patients (roughly 45 ophthalmopathy, roughly 55 stable hyperthyroidism) was enrolled. In total, 135 blood samples were TCR-sequenced: under 45 ophthalmopathy, some 80 hyperthyroidism and roughly 17 hyperthyroidism-to-ophthalmopathy patients. Following sampling, methimazole starting at 30 mg daily was administered to hyperthyroidism patients, and high-dose intravenous methylprednisolone was administered to ophthalmopathy patients. An independent validation cohort was composed of some 19 hyperthyroidism patients and approximately 15 patients who later progressed from hyperthyroidism to ophthalmopathy. The study at large found these results: Among expanded thyroid clonotypes with frequency above 0.001, most also showed up in blood, which suggests that blood repertoires may reflect the thyroid immune response. Sample size was not predetermined statistically, and investigators were not blinded to group allocation. In validation, the model predicted ophthalmopathy progression with roughly 68% sensitivity and 72.22% specificity; 12 predicted patients were CT-confirmed with GO in a median of approximately 6.5 months. Ophthalmopathy was separated from stable hyperthyroidism by the 13-signature model with around 89% sensitivity and 81.08% specificity in cross-validation and with 80%/75% in the test set.

For repertoire sequencing, the TCR beta CDR3 regions were amplified from RNA transcripts. The first round was an RT-PCR using HTBI primers with the Qiagen OneStep RT-PCR kit, and this first round was followed by a second-round multiplex PCR, then size selection and purification. Sequencing of the libraries was carried out on an Illumina HiSeq2000 in paired-end mode with 100 bp reads. Concerning the study's data processing: SOAPnuke was used to process the reads, removing any read that contained adapters or uncalled bases, had a mean Phred below 15, or lacked an exact match to the constant primer or identifier. High-quality paired reads were merged with COPE v1.2.5. Each unique nucleotide sequence was defined as a clonotype, and clonotypes were aligned to IMGT TRB V, D and J references with MiTCR v1.1. The analysis was limited to V-J combinations with a frequency above 0.0001, which together covered 98% to 99.2% of repertoires. A TCR clonal expansion and chaos score per V-J combination was defined as the ratio of F50 clonal expansion to chaos observed in the TCRdist matrix. Welch's t-statistics and random forest were used to reduce the features to about 14 V-J combinations, which were then used as input to a naive Bayes classifier. Thyroid-blood repertoire similarity was quantified with the Morisita-Horn index. Using fastp trimming at Q25 and MiXCR clonotype assembly, TCRdb reanalyzed the public sequencing data and kept in-frame beta chains. CDR3 protein duplicates are merged, each entry listing the most common genes and DNA. The V and J calls were determined by TCRdb, not by the authors. The sample data list approximately 1.2 million distinct CDR3 sequences, and about 36% of these were observed just once. Jointly, the top ten make up more than 9.5% of the sample.

Patients with hyperthyroidism were aged 18 to 65 years, had been newly diagnosed, and had a disease duration of less than 2 months. Patients with other autoimmune diseases, uncontrolled infections, pregnancy or lactation were excluded from the study. Clinical symptoms, serum thyroxine, TRAb, thyroid ultrasound and orbital computed tomography formed the basis of the diagnosis. Total RNA was extracted with Trizol reagent and quality-checked on an Agilent 2100 Bioanalyzer. With respect to this clonotype: The antigen this receptor binds is unknown. A read error may be the cause here, since a much bigger clone is one base away.

The germline ends are 12 bases apart after V is trimmed by 6 bases and J by 7 bases. Reading from cysteine to phenylalanine, the CDR3 counts 12 amino acids. The retained sequence is limited to the CDR3, 36 bases, with the frame set at the first base. CDR1 SGHAT and CDR2 FQNNGV are derived from the germline V gene. Material: peripheral blood or thyroid tissue (not recorded which). The chain employs TRBV11-2 and TRBJ2-5; the D region possibly corresponds to TRBD2 (5 bases align). The sequence derives from an adult man with Graves' hyperthyroidism. The nucleotides read TGTGCCAGCAGTTCGGGGTTCGGGACCCAGTACTTC. Translation gives CASSSGFGTQYF.